This TCR beta chain was found in a study of blood T cell repertoires in COVID-19. Overall study: COVID-19 samples collected from the United States, Italy and Spain covered acute and convalescent phases. Sources were T cells, B-cell-depleted T cells, or PBMCs; the material itself was cDNA or gDNA.

How the authors handled the data: Amplification from reference gene primers served as the basis for estimated nucleated cell counts. Sequencing was performed with immunoSEQ multiplex PCR; in TCRdb, only in-frame clones are kept and a portion is missing. Clone size and V and J calls were adopted from that table, with D and trimming inferred from the DNA. Among 270,000 or so clones listed, 85% were seen once. Trimming pared 5 bases from V and 9 bases from J, leaving 16 bases between. This CDR3 comprises 12 residues. Germline values: CDR1 GTSNPN, CDR2 SVGIG (reference sequence). The sequenced sample was peripheral blood. V gene TRBV30 combines with J gene TRBJ1-1, with a tentative D call TRBD1 (5 bases). The TCR sequence derives from a human donor in a cohort sampled during active COVID-19. The CDR3, as DNA: TGTGCCTGGGAACATCCGGGGGGTCAAGCTTTCTTT. Translating it yields CAWEHPGGQAFF.